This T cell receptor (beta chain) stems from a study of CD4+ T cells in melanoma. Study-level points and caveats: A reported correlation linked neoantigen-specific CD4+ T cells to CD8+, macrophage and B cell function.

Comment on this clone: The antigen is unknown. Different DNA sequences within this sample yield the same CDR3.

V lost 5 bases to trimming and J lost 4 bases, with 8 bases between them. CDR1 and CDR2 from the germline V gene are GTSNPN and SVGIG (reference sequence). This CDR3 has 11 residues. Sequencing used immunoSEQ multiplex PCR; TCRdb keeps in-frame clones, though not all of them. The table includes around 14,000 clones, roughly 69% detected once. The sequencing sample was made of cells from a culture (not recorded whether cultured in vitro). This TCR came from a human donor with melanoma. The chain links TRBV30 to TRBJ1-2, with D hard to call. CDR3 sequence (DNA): TGTGCCTGGGACCGACTCTATGGCTACACCTTC. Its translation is CAWDRLYGYTF.